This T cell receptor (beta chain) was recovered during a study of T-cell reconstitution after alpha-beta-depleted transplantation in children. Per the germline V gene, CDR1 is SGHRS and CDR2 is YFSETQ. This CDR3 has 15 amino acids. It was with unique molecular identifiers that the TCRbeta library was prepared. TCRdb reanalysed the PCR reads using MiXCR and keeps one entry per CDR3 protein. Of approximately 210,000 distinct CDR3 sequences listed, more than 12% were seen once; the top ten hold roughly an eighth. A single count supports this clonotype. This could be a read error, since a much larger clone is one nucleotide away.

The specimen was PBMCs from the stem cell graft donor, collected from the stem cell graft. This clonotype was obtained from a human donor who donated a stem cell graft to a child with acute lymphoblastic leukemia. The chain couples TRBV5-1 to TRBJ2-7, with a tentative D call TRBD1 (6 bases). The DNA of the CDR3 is TGCGCCGGCAGCTTGGTGGTGGGGGCTGGCTACGAGCAGTACTTC. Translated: CAGSLVVGAGYEQYF.